The rows below give T cell receptor beta chains drawn from one sample of a study of beta chain features in type 1 diabetes. Assay: immunoSEQ multiplex PCR; the TCRdb copy retains only in-frame clones and omits some. The sample has 28,000 or so clones, approximately 65% seen once. Input material: Tregs from blood. The source is a woman under 40 with type 1 diabetes. CDR3s include the opening cysteine and the closing phenylalanine or tryptophan. A D gene is named only where the DNA matches it firmly. Size is stated for part of the rows, as once, few or many counts, or as a class when the clone is expanded.

once,TRBD1,TRBJ1-1,TRBV11-2,TGTGCCAGCAGCCCGAGGACAGGGAGGACTGAAGCTTTCTTT,CASSPRTGRTEAFF
-,-,TRBJ2-4,TRBV7-2,TGTGCCAGCAGCCCGAGGCGTGGAGCCGCCGACTTC,CASSPRRGAADF
-,-,TRBJ2-4,TRBV7-9,TGTGCCAGCAGCTTAATTGCAGAAGGCGGAAACATTCAGTACTTC,CASSLIAEGGNIQYF
-,-,TRBJ2-3,TRBV5-4,TGTGCCAGCAGCTACGCAGGGACAGATACGCAGTATTTT,CASSYAGTDTQYF
-,-,TRBJ2-7,TRBV2,TGTGCTACTCGCCGGACAGAAGTCTCCTACGAGCAGTACTTC,CATRRTEVSYEQYF
-,-,TRBJ1-1,TRBV6-5,TGTGCCAGCAGTTACTCAGGGGAGGCCACTGAAGCTTTCTTT,CASSYSGEATEAFF
-,TRBD1,TRBJ2-6,TRBV27,TGTGCCAGCAGTTTAGCGGGACAGGGGATCGCTGGGGCCAACGTCCTGACTTTC,CASSLAGQGIAGANVLTF
-,-,TRBJ2-5,TRBV9,TGTGCCAGCAATGGAGGACAGTCGCAAGAGACCCAGTACTTC,CASNGGQSQETQYF
-,-,TRBJ1-2,TRBV12-5,TGTGCTAGTGGCAACCCGGTTGGGGAGCTAGAAGGCTACACCTTC,CASGNPVGELEGYTF
-,-,TRBJ2-7,TRBV19,TGTGCCAGTAGTATTGGGGGCCTAGGAGGTTACGAGCAGTACTTC,CASSIGGLGGYEQYF
-,TRBD2,TRBJ2-1,TRBV9,TGTGCCAGCAGCGATCAGCGGGAGCTTTTTGGTGAGCAGTTCTTC,CASSDQRELFGEQFF
-,-,TRBJ1-2,TRBV5-1,TGCGCCAGCAGCTTGGAGCATGGCCAGGATGGCTACACCTTC,CASSLEHGQDGYTF
-,-,TRBJ1-2,TRBV5-8,TGTGCCAGCAGCCGAGGAACAGGGAGGGACTATGGCTACACCTTC,CASSRGTGRDYGYTF
-,-,TRBJ1-1,TRBV5-1,TGCGCCAGCAGCCGGGGGGGGGACGAAGCTTTCTTT,CASSRGGDEAFF
-,-,TRBJ2-5,TRBV5-1,TGCGCCAGCAGCTCCCTAGGGCTAGCCGCAATCCAAGAGACCCAGTACTTC,CASSSLGLAAIQETQYF
-,TRBD2,TRBJ2-3,TRBV19,TGTGCCAGTAGTCCAGGGACTAGCGCGGATACGCAGTATTTT,CASSPGTSADTQYF
-,TRBD1,TRBJ2-7,TRBV18,TGTGCCAGCTCACCACCGGGTCTAACAGGGGGCACGGACGAGCAGTACTTC,CASSPPGLTGGTDEQYF
-,TRBD2,TRBJ2-1,TRBV7-3,TGTGCCAGCAGCTTAGATGGACTAGCGGGCCATGAGCAGTTCTTC,CASSLDGLAGHEQFF
few,-,TRBJ1-1,TRBV7-3,TGTGCCAGCAGCTTATTGGGGCAAGAGAACACTGAAGCTTTCTTT,CASSLLGQENTEAFF
-,-,TRBJ1-1,TRBV10-2,TGCGCCAGCAGGAGTACAGGGTTTATAAGTGAAGCTTTCTTT,CASRSTGFISEAFF
-,-,TRBJ2-1,TRBV28,TGTGCCAGCAGTTCGACCCCGACAGCCTACAATGAGCAGTTCTTC,CASSSTPTAYNEQFF
once,-,TRBJ1-2,TRBV7-9,TGTGCCAGCACACATCGAGGAGGGAACGACTATGGCTACACCTTC,CASTHRGGNDYGYTF
-,-,TRBJ2-7,TRBV30,TGTGCCTGGAGTGAACTAGCTGAGGACGAGCAGTACTTC,CAWSELAEDEQYF
-,TRBD1,TRBJ1-5,TRBV19,TGTGCCAGTAGTGGGACAGGGGGACGGCAGCCCCAGCATTTT,CASSGTGGRQPQHF
few,-,TRBJ1-2,TRBV7-2,TGTGCCAGCAGACTTCGCGGGGGTTACTATGGCTACACCTTC,CASRLRGGYYGYTF
-,-,TRBJ2-7,TRBV9,TGTGCCAGCAGCGTACAGGCCAGCTCCTACGAGCAGTACTTC,CASSVQASSYEQYF
-,TRBD1,TRBJ2-7,TRBV25-1,TGTGCCACCAGGACCGGGACAGGGGGCCACGAGCAGTACTTC,CATRTGTGGHEQYF
-,-,TRBJ1-4,TRBV19,TGTGCCAGTAGTATAATCTGGGGTACAGGAGAAAAACTGTTTTTT,CASSIIWGTGEKLFF
-,-,TRBJ1-1,TRBV7-9,TGTGCCAGCAGCCCTCTCCCCGGGACTACTGAAGCTTTCTTT,CASSPLPGTTEAFF
few,-,TRBJ2-1,TRBV7-9,TGTGCCAGCAGCTTATGGTCACAGGGAACCAGCAATGAGCAGTTCTTC,CASSLWSQGTSNEQFF
-,-,TRBJ2-1,TRBV5-8,TGTGCCAGCAGTTATTTTAGACCAAGGGGGGAGCAGTTCTTC,CASSYFRPRGEQFF
-,TRBD2,TRBJ2-7,TRBV6-1,TGTGCCACCAGCCCTCGGACTAGCGGGTCTTACGAGCAGTACTTC,CATSPRTSGSYEQYF
-,TRBD2,TRBJ2-1,TRBV5-6,TGTGCCAGCAGACTAGCGGGAGTTCTCTACAATGAGCAGTTCTTC,CASRLAGVLYNEQFF
-,TRBD1,TRBJ1-2,TRBV5-8,TGTGCCAGCAGCTCCCGAGGACAGGGGTGGGATGGCTACACCTTC,CASSSRGQGWDGYTF
-,-,TRBJ2-1,TRBV29-1,TGCAGCGGTGCAAAGCAAACAGGGAATGAGCAGTTCTTC,CSGAKQTGNEQFF
-,-,TRBJ2-4,TRBV4-2,TGTGCCAGCAGCCAAGATTTTTCCGGGAACAAAAACATTCAGTACTTC,CASSQDFSGNKNIQYF
-,TRBD2,TRBJ2-1,TRBV25-1,TGTGCCAGCAACCGCGCGGGAGTCTACAATGAGCAGTTCTTC,CASNRAGVYNEQFF
-,-,TRBJ2-2,TRBV29-1,TGCAGCGTGCTGGTACCGCGGACGGGAACCGGGGAGCTGTTTTTT,CSVLVPRTGTGELFF
-,TRBD1,TRBJ2-3,TRBV27,TGTGCCAGCAGTTTACAGGGACAGTTTAGCACAGATACGCAGTATTTT,CASSLQGQFSTDTQYF
-,-,TRBJ2-2,TRBV25-1,TGTGCCAGCAGTGTTTGGGGGCGGGTTACCGGGGAGCTGTTTTTT,CASSVWGRVTGELFF
medium-sized,TRBD1,TRBJ1-2,TRBV5-1,TGCGCCAGCAGCATCACTCCCGGGACAGACTATGGCTACACCTTC,CASSITPGTDYGYTF
-,TRBD1,TRBJ1-1,TRBV12-5,TGTGCTAGTGGTTTGGAAAGACAGGGAGCTGGAGGGACTGAAGCTTTCTTT,CASGLERQGAGGTEAFF
-,-,TRBJ1-1,TRBV10-3,TGTGCCATCAGTGAGCCGACAGGCGCAGAAGCTTTCTTT,CAISEPTGAEAFF
-,-,TRBJ1-5,TRBV25-1,TGTGCCAGCAGTTTTAGCCCGGGACAAATAAATCAGCCCCAGCATTTT,CASSFSPGQINQPQHF